Each of the 4 T cell receptor beta chains below was sequenced from the same sample in a study of blood T cells in healthy people across ages. A second PCR of roughly 7 to 11 cycles used a sample-barcoded 5' primer and a J-beta primer mix. TCRdb re-called the 5' RACE reads through MiXCR, storing one row per CDR3 protein. This sample has some 760,000 distinct CDR3 sequences, with approximately 25% found just once. This same sample was also part of a study on T cells of mothers and their children.

The sequenced sample consisted of blood. These receptors all come from a boy aged 5-17 years in good health.

This clonotype was seen a few times. The chain is built from TRBV29-1 and TRBJ2-3; 8 nucleotides match TRBD2. CDR3 size: 16 residues. Germline loops: CDR1 SQVTM, CDR2 ANQGSEA. V lost 0 bases to trimming and J lost 2 bases; unmatched junction nucleotides: 7. The CDR3 loop is CSVEDPAGGLTDTQYF. As DNA, the CDR3 is TGCAGCGTTGAAGATCCTGCGGGAGGACTCACAGATACGCAGTATTTT.

This clonotype has more than one count but fewer than ten. V and J are TRBV12-3 or TRBV12-4 and TRBJ1-5; the D is unclear. The V end was cut by 1 base, the J end by 6 bases, with 10 bases between. This CDR3 has 14 residues. Written as DNA, the CDR3 is TGTGCCAGCAGTTTAGGTATTGATCGTCAGCCCCAGCATTTT. Protein sequence: CASSLGIDRQPQHF.

J is TRBJ2-7 and V is TRBV20-1; D not certain. The V end lost 3 bases, the J end lost 4 bases, and 4 bases lay between the germline ends. Germline V lookup: CDR1 DFQATT, CDR2 SNEGSKA (reference sequence). The CDR3 is 10 residues long. This CDR3 reads CSASRYEQYF. Written as DNA, the CDR3 is TGCAGTGCTAGTAGATACGAGCAGTACTTC.

The chain recombines TRBV13 with TRBJ2-3; no reliable D call. V shed 1 base and J shed 4 bases, with 9 bases lying between them. Looked up from germline, CDR1 is PRHDT and CDR2 is FYEKMQ (reference sequence). The CDR3 covers 14 residues. The CDR3 DNA is TGTGCCAGCAGCTTAGTTAACTTTGCAGATACGCAGTATTTT. Its translation is CASSLVNFADTQYF.